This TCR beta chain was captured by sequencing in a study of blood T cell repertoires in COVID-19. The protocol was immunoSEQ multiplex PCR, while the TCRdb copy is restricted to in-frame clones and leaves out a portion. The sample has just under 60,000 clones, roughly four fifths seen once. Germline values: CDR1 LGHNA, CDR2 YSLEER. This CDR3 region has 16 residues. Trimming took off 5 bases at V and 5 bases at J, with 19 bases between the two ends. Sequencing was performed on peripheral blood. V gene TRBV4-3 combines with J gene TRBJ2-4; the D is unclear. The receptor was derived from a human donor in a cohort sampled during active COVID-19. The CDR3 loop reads CASSFCRFLVENIQYF. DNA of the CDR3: TGCGCCAGCAGCTTTTGTAGGTTTCTAGTAGAAAACATTCAGTACTTC.